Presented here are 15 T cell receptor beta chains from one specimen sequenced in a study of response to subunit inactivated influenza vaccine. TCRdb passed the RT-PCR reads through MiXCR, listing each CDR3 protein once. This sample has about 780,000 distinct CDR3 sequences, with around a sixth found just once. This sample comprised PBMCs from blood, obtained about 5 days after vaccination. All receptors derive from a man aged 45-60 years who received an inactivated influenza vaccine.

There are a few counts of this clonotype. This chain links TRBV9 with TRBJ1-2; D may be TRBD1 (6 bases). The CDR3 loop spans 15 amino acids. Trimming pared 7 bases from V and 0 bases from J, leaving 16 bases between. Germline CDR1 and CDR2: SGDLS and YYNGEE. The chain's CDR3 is CASSPRDTANYGYTF. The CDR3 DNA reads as TGTGCCAGCTCACCCCGGGACACAGCTAACTATGGCTACACCTTC.

Written as DNA, the CDR3 is TGTGCCAGCAGCTTAGGCACTAAGTCAGATACGCAGTATTTT. This sequence encodes CASSLGTKSDTQYF. The chain couples TRBV7-2 to TRBJ2-3; D not certain. The CDR3 is made up of 14 amino acids. Germline V gene sequence: CDR1 SGHTA, CDR2 FQGNSA. V gave up 1 base and J gave up 4 bases, with 9 bases separating them.

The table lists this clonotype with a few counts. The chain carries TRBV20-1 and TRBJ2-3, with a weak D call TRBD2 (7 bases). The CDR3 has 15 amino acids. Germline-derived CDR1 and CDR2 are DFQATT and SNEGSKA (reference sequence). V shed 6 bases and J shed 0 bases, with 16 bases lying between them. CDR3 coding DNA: TGCAGTGCGAGGGGGGCGGGGGTTAGCACAGATACGCAGTATTTT. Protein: CSARGAGVSTDTQYF.

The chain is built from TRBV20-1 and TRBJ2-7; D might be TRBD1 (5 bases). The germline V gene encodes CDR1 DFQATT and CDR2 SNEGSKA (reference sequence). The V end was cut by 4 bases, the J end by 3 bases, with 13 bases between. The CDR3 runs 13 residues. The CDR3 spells CSATLDTDYEQYF. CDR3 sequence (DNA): TGCAGTGCTACGTTGGACACCGACTACGAGCAGTACTTC.

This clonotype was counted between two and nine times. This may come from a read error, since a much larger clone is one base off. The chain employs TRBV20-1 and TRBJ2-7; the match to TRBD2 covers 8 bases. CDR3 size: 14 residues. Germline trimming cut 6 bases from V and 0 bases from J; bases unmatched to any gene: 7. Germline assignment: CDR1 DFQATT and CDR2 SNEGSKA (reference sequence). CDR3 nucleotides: TGCAGTGCCAGACTAGCGAGGAGCTCCTACGAGCAGTACTTC. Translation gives CSARLARSSYEQYF.

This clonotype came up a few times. CDR3 amino acids: CASSDIGDQPQHF. The CDR3 nucleotides read TGCGCCAGCAGTGACATAGGGGATCAGCCCCAGCATTTT. This rearrangement joins TRBV10-2 to TRBJ1-5; TRBD1 is a possible D gene (5 bases). In germline, CDR1 is WSHSY, CDR2 SAAADI. The CDR3 spans 13 residues. Trimming removed 3 bases from V and 5 bases from J, with 8 bases in between.

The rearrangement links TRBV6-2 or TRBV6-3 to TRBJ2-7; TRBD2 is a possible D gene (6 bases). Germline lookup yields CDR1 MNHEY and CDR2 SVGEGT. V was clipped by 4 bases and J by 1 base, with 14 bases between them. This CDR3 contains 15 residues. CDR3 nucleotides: TGTGCCAGCAGTTCCCTCAGGGACTTTTCCTACGAGCAGTACTTC. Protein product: CASSSLRDFSYEQYF.

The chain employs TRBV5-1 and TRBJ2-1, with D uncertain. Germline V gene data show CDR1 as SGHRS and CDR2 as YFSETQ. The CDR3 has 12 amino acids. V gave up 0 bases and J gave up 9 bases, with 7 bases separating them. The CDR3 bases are TGCGCCAGCAGCTTGGTGTTGGGTGAGCAGTTCTTC. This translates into CASSLVLGEQFF. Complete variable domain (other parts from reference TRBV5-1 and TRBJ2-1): KAGVTQTPRYLIKTRGQQVTLSCSPISGHRSVSWYQQTPGQGLQFLFEYFSETQRNKGNFPGRFSGRQFSNSRSEMNVSTLELGDSALYLCASSLVLGEQFFGPGTRLTVL.

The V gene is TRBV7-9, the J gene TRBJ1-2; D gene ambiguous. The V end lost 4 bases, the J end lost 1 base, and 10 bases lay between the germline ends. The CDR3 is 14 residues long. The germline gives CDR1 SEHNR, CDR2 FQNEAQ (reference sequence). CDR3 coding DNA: TGTGCCAGCAGCTCACTCGAGGTTAACTATGGCTACACCTTC. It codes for CASSSLEVNYGYTF.

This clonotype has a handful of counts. DNA for the CDR3: TGCAGCGTTGCTCGCGGACGCGGGAGCTCCTACAATGAGCAGTTCTTC. Protein sequence: CSVARGRGSSYNEQFF. The chain uses TRBV29-1 and TRBJ2-1, with TRBD2 matching over 7 bases. CDR3 length: 16 residues. V shed 4 bases and J 0 bases; nucleotides not matched to a gene: 9. CDR1 is SQVTM and CDR2 is ANQGSEA in the germline V gene.

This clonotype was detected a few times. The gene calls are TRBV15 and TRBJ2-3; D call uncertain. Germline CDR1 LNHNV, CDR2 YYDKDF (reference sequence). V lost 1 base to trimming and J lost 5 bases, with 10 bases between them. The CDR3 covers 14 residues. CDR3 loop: CATSRVVQRDTQYF. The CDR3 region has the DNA TGTGCCACCAGCAGAGTTGTCCAGCGAGATACGCAGTATTTT.

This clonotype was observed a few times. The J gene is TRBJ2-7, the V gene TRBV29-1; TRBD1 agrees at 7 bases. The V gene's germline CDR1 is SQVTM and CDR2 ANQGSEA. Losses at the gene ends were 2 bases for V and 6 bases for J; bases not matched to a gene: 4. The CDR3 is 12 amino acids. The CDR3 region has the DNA TGCAGCGTTGAAAGGGGGCCGAGCGAGCAGTACTTC. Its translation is CSVERGPSEQYF.

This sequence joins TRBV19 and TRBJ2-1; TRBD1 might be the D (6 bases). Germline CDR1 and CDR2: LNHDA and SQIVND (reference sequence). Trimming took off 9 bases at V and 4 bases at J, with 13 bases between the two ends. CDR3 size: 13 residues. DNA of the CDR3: TGTGCCAGCCGTAGGGACACTTACAATGAGCAGTTCTTC. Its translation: CASRRDTYNEQFF.

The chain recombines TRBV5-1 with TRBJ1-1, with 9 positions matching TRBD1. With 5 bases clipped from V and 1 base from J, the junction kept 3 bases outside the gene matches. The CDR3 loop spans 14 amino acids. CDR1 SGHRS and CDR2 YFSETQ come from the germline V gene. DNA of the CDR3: TGCGCCAGCAGAAAGGACAGGGGGAACACTGAAGCTTTCTTT. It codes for CASRKDRGNTEAFF.

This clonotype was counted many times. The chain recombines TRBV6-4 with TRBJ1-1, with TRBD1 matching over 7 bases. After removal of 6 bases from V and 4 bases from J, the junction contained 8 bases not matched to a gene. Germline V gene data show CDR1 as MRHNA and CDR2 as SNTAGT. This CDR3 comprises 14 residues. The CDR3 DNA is TGTGCCAGCAGCGCACAGGGGTTCGGCACTGAAGCTTTCTTT. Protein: CASSAQGFGTEAFF.